One T cell receptor (beta chain) is described in this entry. Its antigen remains unidentified. No qualities accompany the bases; no much larger clone lies one base away. The sample originates from a study of blood T cell repertoires in COVID-19 (dated by TCRdb to the early 2020s). Background on the whole study: Samples covering the acute and convalescent phases of COVID-19 were provided by collaborators in the United States, Italy and Spain. The dataset comprised deeply sampled blood TCRbeta repertoires from subjects exposed to, actively infected with, or recovered from COVID-19. A de-identified subject ID, COVID-19 status, age in years and sex were almost always included in the sample metadata. The repertoires were released in a freely available public database meant as a resource for research on the immune response to SARS-CoV-2. The prospective study material was composed of cDNA or gDNA derived from T cells, B-cell-depleted T cells, or PBMCs. HLA class I and class II types, where available, came from metadata supplied by the sample provider rather than from assay-based typing. The samples were drawn from two sources: the first 160 participants of the ongoing ImmuneRACE study, and about 1,300 subjects contributed by 6 global collaborators. The study at large found these results: The amount of clinical and demographic metadata varied by source and participant and was provided uncurated.

Each collaborating institution followed its own protocols to collect whole blood in K2EDTA tubes. For TCRbeta analysis, collaborator samples were shipped as frozen whole blood, as isolated PBMCs, or as DNA extracted from either sample type. TCRbeta CDR3 regions were amplified from genomic DNA by means of the immunoSEQ Assay, a bias-controlled multiplex PCR. As for how the authors treated the data: Within the assay, amplification of reference gene primers was used to estimate how many nucleated cells each sample contained. To quantify the absolute abundance of each unique TCRbeta CDR3 rearrangement, sequence reads were collapsed and filtered. For each sample, productive Simpson clonality was calculated as the square root of Simpson's diversity index over productive rearrangements. TCRdb retrieved this table from immuneACCESS and kept in-frame rearrangements only. Not all clones are present; in checked studies, unresolved V genes account for under half, and no reason is known for the remainder. V and J calls and clone size are those listed in that table; D and trimming were worked out from the DNA. For this sample the table gives 50,000 to 75,000 clones, of which less than 80% were detected only once. Of the sample, approximately 3.4% falls within the top ten clones.

Sequenced sample: peripheral blood. This TCR was sampled from a man aged 60-69 years with acute or convalescent COVID-19.

The CDR3 sequence is CAGSGTDHGYTF. The DNA reads TGTGCCGGTTCGGGGACAGACCATGGCTACACCTTC. The chain is assembled from TRBV28 and TRBJ1-2; TRBD1 fits 7 bases in the junction. The CDR3 contains 12 residues, cysteine and phenylalanine counted. The only DNA kept is the CDR3, 36 bases in frame from the first base. The germline V end is reduced by 11 bases and the J end by 6 bases; junction bases left unmatched: 9. In the germline V gene, CDR1 corresponds to MDHEN and CDR2 to SYDVKM.